This T cell receptor beta chain was sequenced during a study of cytomegalovirus exposure and HLA in healthy donors. Regarding the study as a whole: Associated with cytomegalovirus, according to the listing, were fewer than 200 TCR beta chains. First-cohort TCR clusters tended to co-occur in the 90 to 150 validation repertoires, a later analysis found.

The repertoire was sequenced with immunoSEQ multiplex PCR; TCRdb's copy has only in-frame clones and lacks some. The sample includes tens of thousands of clones, 95% to 97% seen only once; the top ten take 1.6%. To note about this clone: Its target is unknown.

The CDR3 covers 15 residues. Germline CDR1 SGDLS, CDR2 YYNGEE. V gave up 0 bases and J gave up 2 bases, with 9 bases separating them. Specimen: PBMCs. This clonotype was sampled from a man younger than 35 in good health and CMV-seropositive. V and J are TRBV9 and TRBJ1-3; maybe TRBD1 (6 bases). CDR3 DNA sequence: TGTGCCAGCAGCGTAGAGGGGGTGACTGGAAACACCATATATTTT. It codes for CASSVEGVTGNTIYF.